This T cell receptor (beta chain) was documented in a study of beta chain features in type 1 diabetes. General observations from the study: People with Type 1 diabetes carried modestly yet significantly shorter TCRB CDR3s in all four CD4+ subsets.

The study reverse transcribed the entire isolated RNA, so it sequenced expressed TCRB transcripts. Produced via immunoSEQ multiplex PCR; TCRdb's table is partial and in-frame only. The sample lists a few hundred thousand clones, approximately 10% occurring once. CD4+ cells of the naive, central memory, regulatory and stem cell-like memory types were sorted via CD45RO/CCR7/CD25/CD127/CD95/CD27. This CDR3 region has 13 residues. Germline V gene sequence: CDR1 SGHNT, CDR2 YENEEA. Trimming shortened V by 5 bases and J by 2 bases, and 10 bases separated the two germline ends. Note on this clone: Its antigen is unknown.

The sample comprised central memory CD4+ T cells from blood. This sequence joins TRBV11-3 and TRBJ2-7; no clear D gene. The TCR originated in a man between 18 and 29 years old in good health. The CDR3 loop reads CASSIPRTYEQYF. The CDR3 region has the DNA TGTGCCAGCAGCATTCCGAGGACCTACGAGCAGTACTTC.